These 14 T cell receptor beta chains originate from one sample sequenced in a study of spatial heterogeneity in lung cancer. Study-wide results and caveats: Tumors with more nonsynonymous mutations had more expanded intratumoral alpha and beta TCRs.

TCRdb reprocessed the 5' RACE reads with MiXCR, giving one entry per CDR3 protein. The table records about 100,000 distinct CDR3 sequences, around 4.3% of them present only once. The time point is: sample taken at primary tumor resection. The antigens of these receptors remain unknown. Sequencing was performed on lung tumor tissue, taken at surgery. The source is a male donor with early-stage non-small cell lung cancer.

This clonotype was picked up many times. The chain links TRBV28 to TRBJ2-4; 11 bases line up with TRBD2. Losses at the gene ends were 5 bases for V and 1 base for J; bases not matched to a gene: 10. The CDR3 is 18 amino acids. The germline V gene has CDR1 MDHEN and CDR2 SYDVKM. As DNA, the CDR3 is TGTGCCAGCAGTCTTAGCGGGAGGGCCCGCAGGGCCAAAAACATTCAGTACTTC. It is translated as CASSLSGRARRAKNIQYF.

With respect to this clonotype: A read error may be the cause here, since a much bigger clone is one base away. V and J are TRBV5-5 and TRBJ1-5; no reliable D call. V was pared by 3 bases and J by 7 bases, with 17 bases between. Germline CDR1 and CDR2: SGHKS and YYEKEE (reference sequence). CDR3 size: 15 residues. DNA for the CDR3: TGTGCCAGCAGCTCTGACAACCTTTGGAACCAGCCCCAGCATTTT. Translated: CASSSDNLWNQPQHF.

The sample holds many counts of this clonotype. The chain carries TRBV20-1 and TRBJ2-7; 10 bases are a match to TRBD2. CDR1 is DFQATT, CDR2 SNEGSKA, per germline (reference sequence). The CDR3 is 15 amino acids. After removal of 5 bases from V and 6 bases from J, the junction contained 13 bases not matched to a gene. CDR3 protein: CSAAPSGTSESEQYF. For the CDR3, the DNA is TGCAGTGCTGCTCCTTCCGGGACTAGCGAAAGCGAGCAGTACTTC.

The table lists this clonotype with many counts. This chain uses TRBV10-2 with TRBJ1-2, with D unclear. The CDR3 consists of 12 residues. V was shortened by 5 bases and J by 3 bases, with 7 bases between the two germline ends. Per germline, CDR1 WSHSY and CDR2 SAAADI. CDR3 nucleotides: TGCGCCAGCAGTCAGGACCACTATGGCTACACCTTC. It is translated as CASSQDHYGYTF.

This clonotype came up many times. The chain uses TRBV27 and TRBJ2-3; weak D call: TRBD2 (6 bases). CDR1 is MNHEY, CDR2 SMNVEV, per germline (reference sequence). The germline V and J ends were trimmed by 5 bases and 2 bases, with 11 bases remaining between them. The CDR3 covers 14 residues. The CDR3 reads CASSPRDFTDTQYF. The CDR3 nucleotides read TGTGCCAGCAGTCCGCGGGACTTCACAGATACGCAGTATTTT.

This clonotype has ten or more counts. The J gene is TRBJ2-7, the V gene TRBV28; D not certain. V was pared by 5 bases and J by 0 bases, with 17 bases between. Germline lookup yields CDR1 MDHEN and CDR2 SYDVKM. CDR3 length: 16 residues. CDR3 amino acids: CASSIRPAAFSYEQYF. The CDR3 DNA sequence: TGTGCCAGCAGTATAAGGCCCGCAGCTTTCTCCTACGAGCAGTACTTC.

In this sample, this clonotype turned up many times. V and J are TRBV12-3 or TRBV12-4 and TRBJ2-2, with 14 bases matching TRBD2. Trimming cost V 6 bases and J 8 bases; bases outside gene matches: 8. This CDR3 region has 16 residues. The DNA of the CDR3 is TGTGCCAGCAGCCATGGGACTAGCGGGAGAGCGGGGGAGCTGTTTTTT. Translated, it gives CASSHGTSGRAGELFF.

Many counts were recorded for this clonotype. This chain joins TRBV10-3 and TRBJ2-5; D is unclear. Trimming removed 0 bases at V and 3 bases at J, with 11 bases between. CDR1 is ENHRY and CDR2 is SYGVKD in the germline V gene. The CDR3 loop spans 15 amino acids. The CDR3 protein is CAISESTDPKETQYF. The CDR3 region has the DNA TGTGCCATCAGTGAGTCGACGGACCCCAAAGAGACCCAGTACTTC.

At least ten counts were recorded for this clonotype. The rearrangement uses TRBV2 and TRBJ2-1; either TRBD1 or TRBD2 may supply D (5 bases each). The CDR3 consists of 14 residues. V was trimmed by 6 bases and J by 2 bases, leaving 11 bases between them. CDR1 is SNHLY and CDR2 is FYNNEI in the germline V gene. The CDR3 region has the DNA TGTGCCAGCAGGGGACCGGAAACCTACAATGAGCAGTTCTTC. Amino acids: CASRGPETYNEQFF.

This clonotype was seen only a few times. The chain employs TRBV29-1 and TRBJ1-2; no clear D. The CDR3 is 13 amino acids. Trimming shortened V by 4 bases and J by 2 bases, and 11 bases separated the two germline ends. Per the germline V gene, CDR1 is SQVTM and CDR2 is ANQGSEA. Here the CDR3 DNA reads TGCAGCGTTGTTGGCCAGCCGAACTATGGCTACACCTTC. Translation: CSVVGQPNYGYTF.

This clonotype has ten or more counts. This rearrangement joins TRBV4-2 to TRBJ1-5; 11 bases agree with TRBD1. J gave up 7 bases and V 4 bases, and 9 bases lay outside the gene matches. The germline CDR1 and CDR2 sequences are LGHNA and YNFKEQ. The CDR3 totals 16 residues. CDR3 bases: TGTGCCAGCAGCCCCCACCTAGGGACAGGGGGGCAGCCCCAGCATTTT. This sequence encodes CASSPHLGTGGQPQHF.

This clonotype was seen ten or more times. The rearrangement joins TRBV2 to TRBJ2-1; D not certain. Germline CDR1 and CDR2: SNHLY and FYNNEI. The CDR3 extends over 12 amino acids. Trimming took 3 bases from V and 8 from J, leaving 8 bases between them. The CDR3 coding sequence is TGTGCCAGCAGTGATGGTCGTGATGAGCAGTTCTTC. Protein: CASSDGRDEQFF.

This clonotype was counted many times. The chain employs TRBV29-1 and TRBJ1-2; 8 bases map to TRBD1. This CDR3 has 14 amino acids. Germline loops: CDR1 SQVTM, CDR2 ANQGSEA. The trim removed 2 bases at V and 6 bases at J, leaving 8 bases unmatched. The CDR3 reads CSVETWTGRNGYTF. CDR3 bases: TGCAGCGTTGAAACATGGACAGGGAGGAATGGCTACACCTTC.

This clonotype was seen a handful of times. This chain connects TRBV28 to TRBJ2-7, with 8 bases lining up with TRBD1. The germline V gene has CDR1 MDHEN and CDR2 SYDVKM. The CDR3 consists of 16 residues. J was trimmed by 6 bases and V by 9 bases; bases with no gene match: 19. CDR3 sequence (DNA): TGTGCCAGTAAAGGATCGACAGGGGTCGGATTGGGCGAGCAGTACTTC. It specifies CASKGSTGVGLGEQYF. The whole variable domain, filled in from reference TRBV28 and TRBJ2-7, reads DVKVTQSSRYLVKRTGEKVFLECVQDMDHENMFWYRQDPGLGLRLIYFSYDVKMKEKGDIPEGYSVSREKKERFSLILESASTNQTSMYLCASKGSTGVGLGEQYFGPGTRLTVT.